The T cell receptor beta chain described here comes from a study of control samples from healthy donors and cancer patients. The method was immunoSEQ multiplex PCR; TCRdb's version includes in-frame clones alone and lacks a portion of them. Of 150,000 or so clones in the sample, 92% are singletons; the top ten hold about 0.64%. Germline V lookup: CDR1 MNHEY, CDR2 SMNVEV (reference sequence). Trimming at V came to 4 bases and at J to 5 bases, leaving 7 bases not matched to a gene. CDR3 length: 15 amino acids. The chain employs TRBV27 and TRBJ2-7, with 11 bases aligning to TRBD2. This TCR was recovered from a woman aged 25 to 39 in good health. The sequenced material came from blood. The DNA of the CDR3 is TGTGCCAGCAGTTCTCTAGCGGGAGGTTTTGACGAGCAGTACTTC. The encoded protein is CASSSLAGGFDEQYF.